The 20 T cell receptor beta chains in this list originate from one sample, sequenced in a study of T cell clonality in common variable immunodeficiency. Data came from immunoSEQ multiplex PCR; TCRdb stores just in-frame clones and leaves some out. Observed in the sample are about 59,000 clones, none of them singletons. Sequences were obtained from peripheral blood mononuclear cells. Source of these receptors: a person aged 18 to 75 in good health.

This clone was seen ten or more times. The read terminates 3 residues ahead of where the CDR3 ends, so the germline J gene completes it. The rearrangement links TRBV9 to TRBJ1-3, with D tentatively TRBD1 (6 bases). The CDR3 is 16 residues long. Looked up from germline, CDR1 is SGDLS and CDR2 is YYNGEE. The V end lost 3 bases, the J end lost 0 bases, and 13 bases lay between the germline ends. CDR3: CASSAGDRHSGNTIYF. CDR3 bases read: TGTGCCAGCAGCGCCGGAGACAGGCACTCTGGAAACACC. The variable domain in full, completed from reference TRBV9 and TRBJ1-3, reads DSGVTQTPKHLITATGQRVTLRCSPRSGDLSVYWYQQSLDQGLQFLIQYYNGEERAKGNILERFSAQQFPDLHSELNLSSLELGDSALYFCASSAGDRHSGNTIYFGEGSWLTVV.

The sample holds many counts of this clone. The CDR3 end is not reached by the read, which stops 3 residues before it; the germline J gene fills it in. The chain has TRBV7-3 and TRBJ2-1, with TRBD1 matching over 11 bases. Germline CDR1 reads SGHTA; CDR2 reads FQGTGA. V dropped 4 bases and J dropped 6; count of bases not matched to a gene: 2. The CDR3 is 14 amino acids. Incomplete CDR3 DNA: TGTGCCAGCAGCTGGGGGACAGGGGGCAATGAG. Its translation: CASSWGTGGNE. The CDR3 in its entirety is CASSWGTGGNEQFF.

This clone came up many times. Sequencing ends 3 residues short of the CDR3 end; the germline J gene provides the rest. V and J are TRBV19 and TRBJ2-6; 10 nucleotides agree with TRBD1. The CDR3 totals 18 residues. J gave up 2 bases and V 3 bases, and 7 bases lay outside the gene matches. The germline gives CDR1 LNHDA, CDR2 SQIVND (reference sequence). The CDR3 sequence is CASSIDRGRGTGANVLTF. The sequenced CDR3 bases are TGTGCCAGTAGTATTGACAGGGGGCGTGGTACTGGGGCCAACGTC.

About this clone itself: The CDR3 extends 3 residues past the end of the read, so its final part is completed from the germline J gene. V is TRBV2 and J is TRBJ1-2, with TRBD1 as a possible D gene (5 bases). CDR3 length equals 15 residues. The germline gives CDR1 SNHLY, CDR2 FYNNEI. The CDR3 here is CASSVGTSGDYDYTF. The CDR3 DNA, read in part, is TGTGCCAGCAGTGTCGGGACTAGCGGAGACTACGAC.

This clone occurred many times. With the read ending 3 residues before the CDR3 end, the germline J gene is used to fill in that end. The rearrangement uses TRBV5-1 and TRBJ2-3; 11 positions match TRBD2. Germline CDR1 reads SGHRS; CDR2 reads YFSETQ. The CDR3 totals 14 residues. V shed 4 bases and J 4 bases; nucleotides not matched to a gene: 2. CDR3 bases read: TGCGCCAGCAGCGTGACTAGCGGGGCAGATACG. Translating gives CASSVTSGADT. The CDR3 in full is CASSVTSGADTQYF. The full variable domain, in which reference TRBV5-1 and TRBJ2-3 provide the parts outside the CDR3, is KAGVTQTPRYLIKTRGQQVTLSCSPISGHRSVSWYQQTPGQGLQFLFEYFSETQRNKGNFPGRFSGRQFSNSRSEMNVSTLELGDSALYLCASSVTSGADTQYFGPGTRLTVL.

This clone appeared many times. Read data end 3 residues before the CDR3 end; the end is taken from the germline J gene. This chain joins TRBV7-9 and TRBJ1-1; no clear D. This CDR3 has 14 residues. Trimming removed 3 bases at V and 6 bases at J, with 14 bases between. CDR1 is SEHNR and CDR2 is FQNEAQ in the germline V gene (reference sequence). The part of the CDR3 DNA that was read is TGTGCCAGCAGCTTGAGGGTAAAAGGTTCTGAA. Translation: CASSLRVKGSE. The entire CDR3 is CASSLRVKGSEAFF.

This clone was detected ten times or more. The CDR3 extends 3 residues past the end of the read, so its final part is completed from the germline J gene. The chain couples TRBV7-2 to TRBJ1-1; D gene unclear. Trimming pared 2 bases from V and 4 bases from J, leaving 5 bases between. The CDR3 extends over 12 amino acids. Per the germline V gene, CDR1 is SGHTA and CDR2 is FQGNSA. The chain's CDR3 is CASSLTGTEAFF. Partial CDR3 DNA: TGTGCCAGCAGCTTAACCGGCACTGAA. Full variable domain (remainder filled in from reference TRBV7-2 and TRBJ1-1): GAGVSQSPSNKVTEKGKDVELRCDPISGHTALYWYRQSLGQGLEFLIYFQGNSAPDKSGLPSDRFSAERTGGSVSTLTIQRTQQEDSAVYLCASSLTGTEAFFGQGTRLTVV.

This clone appeared a few times. The CDR3 reads CASSPEGQSSYNSPLFF. The sequenced part of the CDR3 DNA is TGTGCCAGCAGCCCAGAGGGACAGAGCTCCTATAATTCACCG. The chain joins TRBV6-2 or TRBV6-3 to TRBJ2-2; 7 bases match TRBD1. From the germline J gene comes the end of the CDR3, since the read stops 3 residues before it. From germline, CDR1 is MNHEY and CDR2 SVGEGT. The CDR3 contains 17 residues.

Ten or more counts support this clone. The read terminates 3 residues before the CDR3 end, so the remaining end is supplied by the germline J gene. The chain recombines TRBV19 with TRBJ1-1, with a weak D call TRBD1 (5 bases). With 4 bases removed from V and 5 bases from J, the gap between germline ends came to 11 bases. The germline V gene has CDR1 LNHDA and CDR2 SQIVND (reference sequence). The length of the CDR3 is 13 residues. CDR3 residues: CASSTGHRTEAFF. The sequenced part of the CDR3 DNA is TGTGCCAGTAGTACAGGGCATCGAACTGAA.

At least ten counts were recorded for this clone. Read data end 3 residues before the CDR3 end; the end is taken from the germline J gene. V usage is TRBV6-2 or TRBV6-3 and J usage is TRBJ1-5; 9 bases match TRBD1. The germline V gene has CDR1 MNHEY and CDR2 SVGEGT. After removal of 4 bases from V and 4 bases from J, the junction contained 2 bases not matched to a gene. The CDR3 extends over 14 amino acids. CDR3 sequence: CASSWTGVNQPQHF. The covered CDR3 bases are TGTGCCAGCAGTTGGACAGGGGTTAATCAGCCC.

This clone was observed at least ten times. The CDR3 extends 3 residues past the end of the read, so its final part is completed from the germline J gene. V and J are TRBV2 and TRBJ2-3, with TRBD1 matching 7 bases. Unmatched junction bases numbered 7, after V lost 6 bases and J lost 1 base. Germline CDR1 SNHLY, CDR2 FYNNEI. The length of the CDR3 is 15 residues. Incomplete CDR3 DNA: TGTGCCAGCAGAGGGACGGGGACAGGCACAGATACG. Protein: CASRGTGTGTDT. The complete CDR3 protein is CASRGTGTGTDTQYF. The whole variable domain, filled in from reference TRBV2 and TRBJ2-3, reads EPEVTQTPSHQVTQMGQEVILRCVPISNHLYFYWYRQILGQKVEFLVSFYNNEISEKSEIFDDQFSVERPDGSNFTLKIRSTKLEDSAMYFCASRGTGTGTDTQYFGPGTRLTVL.

This clone was picked up a small number of times. The CDR3 end is not reached by the read, which stops 3 residues before it; the germline J gene fills it in. This chain joins TRBV10-3 and TRBJ2-7, with unresolved D. The germline V gene encodes CDR1 ENHRY and CDR2 SYGVKD. V shed 4 bases and J shed 1 base, with 14 bases lying between them. The CDR3 has 15 amino acids. CDR3 residues: CAISAPPQASYEQYF. Partial CDR3 DNA: TGTGCCATCAGTGCCCCACCCCAAGCGTCCTACGAG.

This clone was seen ten or more times. CDR3 sequence reads: CASSGIHGTTQRYEQYF. The CDR3 bases that were read are TGTGCCAGCAGCGGAATACACGGGACAACCCAACGCTACGAG. The chain links TRBV28 to TRBJ2-7, with a tentative D call TRBD1 (6 bases). The read gets to within 3 residues of the CDR3 end, and the germline J gene fills in the rest. CDR1 and CDR2 from the germline V gene are MDHEN and SYDVKM. V was cut by 6 bases and J by 3 bases, with 24 bases left in between. The CDR3 contains 17 residues. Based on the CDR3 plus reference TRBV28 and TRBJ2-7, the full variable domain is DVKVTQSSRYLVKRTGEKVFLECVQDMDHENMFWYRQDPGLGLRLIYFSYDVKMKEKGDIPEGYSVSREKKERFSLILESASTNQTSMYLCASSGIHGTTQRYEQYFGPGTRLTVT.

This clone was seen repeatedly, ten times or more. The observed sequence ends 3 residues before the CDR3 terminus, with the missing tail filled in from the germline J gene. The chain couples TRBV6-2 or TRBV6-3 to TRBJ1-6; TRBD1 agrees at 7 bases. V was pared by 6 bases and J by 3 bases, with 8 bases of the junction left unmatched. The CDR3 totals 16 residues. Germline V gene sequence: CDR1 MNHEY, CDR2 SVGEGT. The CDR3 DNA, read in part, is TGTGCCAGCAGACAACAGGGGTGGTACTATAATTCACCC. Its translation: CASRQQGWYYNSP. The complete CDR3 reads CASRQQGWYYNSPLHF.

This clone came up many times. The observed sequence ends 3 residues before the CDR3 terminus, with the missing tail filled in from the germline J gene. The rearrangement joins TRBV5-6 to TRBJ2-7; D unclear. Germline CDR1 SGHDT, CDR2 YYEEEE. This CDR3 is built from 14 residues. With 4 bases removed from V and 1 base from J, the gap between germline ends came to 12 bases. The CDR3: CASSQPAGSYEQYF. The sequenced CDR3 bases are TGTGCCAGCAGCCAGCCAGCAGGATCCTACGAG.

This clone was counted many times. CDR3 loop: CASSIPQGGKVHYVLTF. Partial CDR3 DNA: TGTGCCAGTAGTATCCCGCAGGGGGGTAAAGTTCACTACGTC. This chain joins TRBV19 and TRBJ2-6, with a tentative D call TRBD1 (7 bases). Sequencing ends 3 residues short of the CDR3 end; the germline J gene provides the rest. CDR3 length: 17 amino acids. V gave up 3 bases and J gave up 11 bases, with 23 bases separating them. Germline CDR1 and CDR2: LNHDA and SQIVND (reference sequence).

This clone was counted many times. The CDR3: CASSLDLTGAGEKLFF. The sequenced part of the CDR3 DNA is TGCGCCAGCAGCTTGGACCTTACAGGGGCCGGTGAAAAA. The chain is built from TRBV5-1 and TRBJ1-4; 7 bases agree with TRBD1. Sequencing ends 3 residues short of the CDR3 end; the germline J gene provides the rest. The CDR3 runs to 16 residues. Trimming cost V 0 bases and J 7 bases; bases outside gene matches: 9. Germline V gene lookup returns CDR1 SGHRS and CDR2 YFSETQ.

This clone was seen repeatedly, ten times or more. The sequence runs out 3 residues before the end of the CDR3; the remainder is reconstructed from the germline J gene. The chain recombines TRBV6-2 or TRBV6-3 with TRBJ2-3, with 7 nucleotides matching TRBD2. CDR1 and CDR2 (germline): MNHEY, SVGEGT. This CDR3 has 12 amino acids. CDR3 sequence reads: CASRGGNQPQYF. CDR3 DNA, as far as it was read: TGTGCCAGCAGGGGGGGGAATCAGCCG.

This clone was observed at least ten times. The CDR3 end lies 3 residues beyond the end of the read and is filled in from the germline J gene. The chain employs TRBV5-4 and TRBJ2-5; 8 nucleotides line up with TRBD1. After removal of 0 bases from V and 3 bases from J, the junction contained 1 base not matched to a gene. The CDR3 totals 14 residues. Germline V gene sequence: CDR1 SGHNT, CDR2 YYREEE (reference sequence). The DNA read from the CDR3 is TGTGCCAGCAGCTTGGCGACAGGGGAAGAGACC. The encoded protein is CASSLATGEET. The complete CDR3 protein is CASSLATGEETQYF. Full variable domain (outside the CDR3, taken from reference TRBV5-4 and TRBJ2-5): ETGVTQSPTHLIKTRGQQVTLRCSSQSGHNTVSWYQQALGQGPQFIFQYYREEENGRGNFPPRFSGLQFPNYSSELNVNALELDDSALYLCASSLATGEETQYFGPGTRLLVL.

This clone has a count of ten or more. Sequencing ends 3 residues short of the CDR3 end; the germline J gene provides the rest. V and J are TRBV30 and TRBJ2-7, with 7 bases matching TRBD2. Germline CDR1 and CDR2: GTSNPN and SVGIG (reference sequence). Trimming took 4 bases from V and 5 from J; bases not matched to a gene: 5. The CDR3 spans 12 residues. The CDR3 region is CAWTLGGDEQYF. CDR3 DNA, as far as it was read: TGTGCCTGGACCCTGGGAGGGGACGAG.